The clone carrying this TCR beta chain came up a few times. Four subsets defined by CD45RA and CD27 were sorted after CD3, CD4, CD8 and live/dead staining. The sample belongs to a study of naive and memory T cell subsets. The beta constant-region primer was an equimolar mix of two oligonucleotides covering TRBC1 and TRBC2. From the UMI-ligation and nested PCR reads, TCRdb called clonotypes with MiXCR, one entry per CDR3 protein. The sample has about 85,000 distinct CDR3 sequences, about 12% seen once. The clonotype comes from a human donor in good health. Sample: central memory CD4+ T cells from blood.

The CDR3 DNA reads TGCGCCAGCAGCAGACCTAGCGGGAGGGCCGGAGCCACAGATACGCAGTATTTT. The encoded protein is CASSRPSGRAGATDTQYF. The chain employs TRBV5-1 and TRBJ2-3; TRBD2 agrees at 12 bases. The CDR3 is 18 residues long. With 4 bases clipped from V and 2 bases from J, the junction kept 11 bases outside the gene matches. Germline V gives CDR1 SGHRS, CDR2 YFSETQ. Full variable domain (outside the CDR3, taken from reference TRBV5-1 and TRBJ2-3): KAGVTQTPRYLIKTRGQQVTLSCSPISGHRSVSWYQQTPGQGLQFLFEYFSETQRNKGNFPGRFSGRQFSNSRSEMNVSTLELGDSALYLCASSRPSGRAGATDTQYFGPGTRLTVL.